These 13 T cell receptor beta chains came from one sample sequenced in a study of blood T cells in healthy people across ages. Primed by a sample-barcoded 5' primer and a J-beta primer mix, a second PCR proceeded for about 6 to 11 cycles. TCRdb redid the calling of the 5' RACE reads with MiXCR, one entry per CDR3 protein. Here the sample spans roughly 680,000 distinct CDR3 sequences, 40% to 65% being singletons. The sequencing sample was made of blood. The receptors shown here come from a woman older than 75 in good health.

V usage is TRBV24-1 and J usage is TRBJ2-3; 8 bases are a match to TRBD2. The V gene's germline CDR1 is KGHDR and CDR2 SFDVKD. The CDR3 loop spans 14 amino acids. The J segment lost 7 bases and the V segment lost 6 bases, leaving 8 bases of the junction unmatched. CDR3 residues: CATSPGLGLYTQYF. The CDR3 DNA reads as TGTGCCACCAGTCCGGGACTAGGGCTATATACGCAGTATTTT.

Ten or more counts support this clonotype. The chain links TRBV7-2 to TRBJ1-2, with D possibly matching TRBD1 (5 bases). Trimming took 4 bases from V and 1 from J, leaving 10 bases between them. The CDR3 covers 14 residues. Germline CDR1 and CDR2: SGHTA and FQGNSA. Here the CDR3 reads CASSYTGLNYGYTF. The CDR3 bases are TGTGCCAGCAGCTACACGGGGCTTAACTATGGCTACACCTTC.

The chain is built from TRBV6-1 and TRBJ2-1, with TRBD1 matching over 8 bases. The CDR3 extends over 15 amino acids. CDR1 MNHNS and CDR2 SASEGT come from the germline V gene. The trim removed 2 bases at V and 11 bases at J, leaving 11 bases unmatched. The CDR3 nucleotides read TGTGCCAGCAGTGAAAGTAGGACAGGGCTGAATAAGCAGTTCTTC. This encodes CASSESRTGLNKQFF.

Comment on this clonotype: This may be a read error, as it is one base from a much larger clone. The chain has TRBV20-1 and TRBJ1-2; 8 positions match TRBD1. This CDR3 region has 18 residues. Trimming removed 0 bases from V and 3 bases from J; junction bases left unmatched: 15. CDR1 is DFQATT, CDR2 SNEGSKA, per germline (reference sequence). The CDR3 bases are TGCAGTGCTAGAGATCAACACGCCTCGGAGACAGGGGACTATGGCTACACCTTC. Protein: CSARDQHASETGDYGYTF.

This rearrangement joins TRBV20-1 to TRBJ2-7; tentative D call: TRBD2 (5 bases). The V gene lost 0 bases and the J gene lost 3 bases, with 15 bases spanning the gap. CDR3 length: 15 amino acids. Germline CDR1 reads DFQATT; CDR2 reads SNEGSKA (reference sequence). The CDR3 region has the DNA TGCAGTGCTAGAGATCGGAGCGGACGCCTCTACGAGCAGTACTTC. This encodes CSARDRSGRLYEQYF.

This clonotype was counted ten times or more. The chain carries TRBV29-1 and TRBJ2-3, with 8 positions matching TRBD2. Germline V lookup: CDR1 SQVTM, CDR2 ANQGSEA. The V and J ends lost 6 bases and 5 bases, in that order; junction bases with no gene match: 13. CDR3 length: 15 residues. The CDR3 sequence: CSVTTAGVVGDTQYF. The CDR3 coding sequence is TGCAGCGTAACAACAGCGGGGGTCGTGGGAGATACGCAGTATTTT.

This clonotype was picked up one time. CDR3 amino acids: CSAAFGEIGERSYNEQFF. The CDR3 nucleotides read TGCAGTGCTGCCTTCGGGGAGATTGGGGAGCGCTCCTACAATGAGCAGTTCTTC. This chain uses TRBV20-1 with TRBJ2-1, with a weak D call TRBD2 (5 bases). CDR1 is DFQATT and CDR2 is SNEGSKA in the germline V gene (reference sequence). V lost 5 bases to trimming and J lost 0 bases, with 23 bases between them. The CDR3 consists of 18 residues.

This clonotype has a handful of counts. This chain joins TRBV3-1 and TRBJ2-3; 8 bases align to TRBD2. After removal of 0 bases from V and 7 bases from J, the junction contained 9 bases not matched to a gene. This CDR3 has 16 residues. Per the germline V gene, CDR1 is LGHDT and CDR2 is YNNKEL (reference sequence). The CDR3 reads CASSQDRSGGRYTQYF. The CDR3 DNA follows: TGTGCCAGCAGCCAAGATAGGAGCGGGGGCAGGTATACGCAGTATTTT.

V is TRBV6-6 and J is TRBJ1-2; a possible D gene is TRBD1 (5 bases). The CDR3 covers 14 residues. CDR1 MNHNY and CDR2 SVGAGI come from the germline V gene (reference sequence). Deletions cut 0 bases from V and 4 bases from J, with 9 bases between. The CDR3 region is CASSYSEGIYGYTF. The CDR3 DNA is TGTGCCAGCAGTTACTCAGAGGGGATCTATGGCTACACCTTC.

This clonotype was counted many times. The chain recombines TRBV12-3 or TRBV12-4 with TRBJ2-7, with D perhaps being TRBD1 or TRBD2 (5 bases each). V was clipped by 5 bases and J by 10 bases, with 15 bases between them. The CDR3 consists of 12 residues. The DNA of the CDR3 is TGTGCCAGCAGTCCCGGGATGGGGCCACAGTACTTC. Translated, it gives CASSPGMGPQYF.

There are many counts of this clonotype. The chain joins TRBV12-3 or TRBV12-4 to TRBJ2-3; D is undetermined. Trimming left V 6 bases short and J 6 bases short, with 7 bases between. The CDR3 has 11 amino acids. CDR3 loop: CASRLADTQYF. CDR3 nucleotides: TGTGCCAGCAGATTGGCGGATACGCAGTATTTT.

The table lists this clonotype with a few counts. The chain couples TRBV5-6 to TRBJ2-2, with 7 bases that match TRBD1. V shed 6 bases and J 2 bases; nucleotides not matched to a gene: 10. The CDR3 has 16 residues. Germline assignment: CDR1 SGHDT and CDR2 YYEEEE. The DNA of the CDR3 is TGTGCCAGCACCCCTACGGACAGGATTAACACCGGGGAGCTGTTTTTT. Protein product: CASTPTDRINTGELFF.

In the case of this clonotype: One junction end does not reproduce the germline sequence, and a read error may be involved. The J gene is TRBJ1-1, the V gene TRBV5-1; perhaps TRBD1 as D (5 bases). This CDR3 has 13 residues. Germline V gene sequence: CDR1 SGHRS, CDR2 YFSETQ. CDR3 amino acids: CASILYIQGEAFF. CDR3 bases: TGCGCCAGCATCTTGTATATTCAGGGTGAAGCTTTCTTT.